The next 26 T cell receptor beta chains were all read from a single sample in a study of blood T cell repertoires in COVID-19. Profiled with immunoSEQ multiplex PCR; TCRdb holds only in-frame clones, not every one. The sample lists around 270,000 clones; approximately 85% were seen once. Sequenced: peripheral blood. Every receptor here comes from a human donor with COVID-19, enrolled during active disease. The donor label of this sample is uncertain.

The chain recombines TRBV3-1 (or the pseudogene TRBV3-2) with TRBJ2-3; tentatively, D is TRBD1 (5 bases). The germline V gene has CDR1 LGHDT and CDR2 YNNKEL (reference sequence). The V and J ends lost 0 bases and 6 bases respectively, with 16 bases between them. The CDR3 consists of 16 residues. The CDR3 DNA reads TGTGCCAGCAGCCAAGAAGGGGATGGGCCAGGTGATACGCAGTATTTT. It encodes CASSQEGDGPGDTQYF.

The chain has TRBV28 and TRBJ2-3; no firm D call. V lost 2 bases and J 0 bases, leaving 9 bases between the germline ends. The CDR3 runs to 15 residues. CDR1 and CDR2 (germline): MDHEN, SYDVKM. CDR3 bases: TGTGCCAGCAGTTTACAGCAGACTAGCACAGATACGCAGTATTTT. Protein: CASSLQQTSTDTQYF.

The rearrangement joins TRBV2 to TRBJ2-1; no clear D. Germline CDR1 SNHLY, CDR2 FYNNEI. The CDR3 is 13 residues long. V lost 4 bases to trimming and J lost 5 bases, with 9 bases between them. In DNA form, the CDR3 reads TGTGCCAGCAGTGGGGCAGATGACAATGAGCAGTTCTTC. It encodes CASSGADDNEQFF.

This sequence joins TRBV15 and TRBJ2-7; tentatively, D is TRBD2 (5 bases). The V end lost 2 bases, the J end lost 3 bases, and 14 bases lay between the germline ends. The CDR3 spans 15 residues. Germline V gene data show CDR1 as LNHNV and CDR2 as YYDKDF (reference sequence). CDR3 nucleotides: TGTGCCACCAGCAGATCGGGGAACGGCCTCTACGAGCAGTACTTC. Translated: CATSRSGNGLYEQYF.

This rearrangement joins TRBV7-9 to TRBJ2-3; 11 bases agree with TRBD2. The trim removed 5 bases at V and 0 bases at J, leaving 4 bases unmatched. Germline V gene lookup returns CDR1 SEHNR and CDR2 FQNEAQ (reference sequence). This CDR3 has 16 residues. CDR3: CASSRGTSGSTDTQYF. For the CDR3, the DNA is TGTGCCAGCAGCCGTGGGACTAGCGGAAGCACAGATACGCAGTATTTT.

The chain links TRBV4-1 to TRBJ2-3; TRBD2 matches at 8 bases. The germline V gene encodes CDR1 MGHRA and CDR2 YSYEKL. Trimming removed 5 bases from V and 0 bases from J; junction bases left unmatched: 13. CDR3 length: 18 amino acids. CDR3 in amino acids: CASSSRRAGDFSTDTQYF. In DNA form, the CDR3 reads TGCGCCAGCAGCTCCAGGCGAGCGGGGGACTTTAGCACAGATACGCAGTATTTT.

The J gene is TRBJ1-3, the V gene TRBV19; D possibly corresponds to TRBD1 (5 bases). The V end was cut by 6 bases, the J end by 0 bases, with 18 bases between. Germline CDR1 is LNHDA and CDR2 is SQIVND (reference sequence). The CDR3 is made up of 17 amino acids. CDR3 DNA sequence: TGTGCCAGTAGAGCGGGGCAGGGCCGCCGCTCTGGAAACACCATATATTTT. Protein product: CASRAGQGRRSGNTIYF.

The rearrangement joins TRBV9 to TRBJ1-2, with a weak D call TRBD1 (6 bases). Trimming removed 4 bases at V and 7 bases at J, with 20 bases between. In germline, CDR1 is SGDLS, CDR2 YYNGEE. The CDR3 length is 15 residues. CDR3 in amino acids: CASSKGVEVVGGYTF. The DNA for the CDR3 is TGTGCCAGCAGCAAGGGGGTCGAGGTAGTCGGTGGCTACACCTTC.

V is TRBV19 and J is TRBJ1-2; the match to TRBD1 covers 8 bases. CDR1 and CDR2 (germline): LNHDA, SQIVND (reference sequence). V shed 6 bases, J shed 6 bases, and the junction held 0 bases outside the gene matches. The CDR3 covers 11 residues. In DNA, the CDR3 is TGTGCCAGTAGGACAGGGGATGGCTACACCTTC. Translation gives CASRTGDGYTF.

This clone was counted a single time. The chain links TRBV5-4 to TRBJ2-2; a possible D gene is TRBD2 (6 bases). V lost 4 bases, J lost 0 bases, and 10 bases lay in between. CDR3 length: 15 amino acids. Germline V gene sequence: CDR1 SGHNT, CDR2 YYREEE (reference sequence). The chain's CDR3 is CASSLGLANTGELFF. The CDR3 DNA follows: TGTGCCAGCAGCCTGGGACTGGCGAACACCGGGGAGCTGTTTTTT.

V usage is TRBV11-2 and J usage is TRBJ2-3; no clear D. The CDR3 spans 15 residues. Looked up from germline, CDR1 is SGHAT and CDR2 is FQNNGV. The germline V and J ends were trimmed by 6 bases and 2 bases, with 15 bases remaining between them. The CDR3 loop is CASSPWRSSTDTQYF. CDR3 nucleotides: TGTGCCAGCAGTCCTTGGCGGAGCTCCACAGATACGCAGTATTTT. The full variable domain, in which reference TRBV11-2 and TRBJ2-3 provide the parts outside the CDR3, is EAGVAQSPRYKIIEKRQSVAFWCNPISGHATLYWYQQILGQGPKLLIQFQNNGVVDDSQLPKDRFSAERLKGVDSTLKIQPAKLEDSAVYLCASSPWRSSTDTQYFGPGTRLTVL.

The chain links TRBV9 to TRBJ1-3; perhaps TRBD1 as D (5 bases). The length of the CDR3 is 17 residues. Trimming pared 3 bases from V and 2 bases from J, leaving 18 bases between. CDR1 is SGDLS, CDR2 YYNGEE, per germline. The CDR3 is CASSASYFGATGNTIYF. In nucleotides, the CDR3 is TGTGCCAGCAGCGCCTCCTACTTTGGGGCGACTGGAAACACCATATATTTT.

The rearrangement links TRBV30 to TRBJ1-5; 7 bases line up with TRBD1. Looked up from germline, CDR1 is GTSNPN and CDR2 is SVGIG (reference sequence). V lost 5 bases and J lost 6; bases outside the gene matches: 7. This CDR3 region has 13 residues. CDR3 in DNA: TGTGCCTGGGCAACAGGGGATAGTCAGCCCCAGCATTTT. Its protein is CAWATGDSQPQHF. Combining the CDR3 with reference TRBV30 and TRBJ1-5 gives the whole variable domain SQTIHQWPATLVQPVGSPLSLECTVEGTSNPNLYWYRQAAGRGLQLLFYSVGIGQISSEVPQNLSASRPQDRQFILSSKKLLLSDSGFYLCAWATGDSQPQHFGDGTRLSIL.

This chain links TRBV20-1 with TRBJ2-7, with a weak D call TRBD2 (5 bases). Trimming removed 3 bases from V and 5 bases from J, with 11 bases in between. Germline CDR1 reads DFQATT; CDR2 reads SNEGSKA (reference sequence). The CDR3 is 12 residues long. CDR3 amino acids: CSASGPGNEQYF. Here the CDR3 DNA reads TGCAGTGCTAGTGGCCCGGGAAACGAGCAGTACTTC.

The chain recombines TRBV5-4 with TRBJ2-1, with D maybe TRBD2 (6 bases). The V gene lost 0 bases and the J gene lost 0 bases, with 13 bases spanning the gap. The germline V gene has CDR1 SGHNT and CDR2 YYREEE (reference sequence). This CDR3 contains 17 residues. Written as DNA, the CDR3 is TGTGCCAGCAGCTTGGCCTCCGGGAGAAGCTCCTACAATGAGCAGTTCTTC. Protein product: CASSLASGRSSYNEQFF.

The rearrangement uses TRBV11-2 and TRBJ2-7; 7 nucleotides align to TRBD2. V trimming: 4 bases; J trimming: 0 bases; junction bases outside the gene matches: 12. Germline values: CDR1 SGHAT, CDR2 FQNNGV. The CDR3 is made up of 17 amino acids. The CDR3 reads CASSSQGGRVHSYEQYF. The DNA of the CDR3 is TGTGCCAGCAGCTCCCAGGGAGGGCGGGTACACTCCTACGAGCAGTACTTC.

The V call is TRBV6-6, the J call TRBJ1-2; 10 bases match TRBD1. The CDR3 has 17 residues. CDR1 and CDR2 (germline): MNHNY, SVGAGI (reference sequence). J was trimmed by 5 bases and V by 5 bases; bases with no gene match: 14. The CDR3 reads CASSQLAGTGATYGYTF. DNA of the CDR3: TGTGCCAGCAGTCAACTCGCCGGGACAGGGGCGACGTATGGCTACACCTTC.

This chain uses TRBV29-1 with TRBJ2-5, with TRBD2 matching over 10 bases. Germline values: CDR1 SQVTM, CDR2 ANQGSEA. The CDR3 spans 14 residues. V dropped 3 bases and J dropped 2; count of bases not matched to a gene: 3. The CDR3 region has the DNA TGCAGCGTTGACCTAGCGGGAGAACAAGAGACCCAGTACTTC. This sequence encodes CSVDLAGEQETQYF. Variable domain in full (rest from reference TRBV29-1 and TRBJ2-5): SAVISQKPSRDICQRGTSLTIQCQVDSQVTMMFWYRQQPGQSLTLIATANQGSEATYESGFVIDKFPISRPNLTFSTLTVSNMSPEDSSIYLCSVDLAGEQETQYFGPGTRLLVL.

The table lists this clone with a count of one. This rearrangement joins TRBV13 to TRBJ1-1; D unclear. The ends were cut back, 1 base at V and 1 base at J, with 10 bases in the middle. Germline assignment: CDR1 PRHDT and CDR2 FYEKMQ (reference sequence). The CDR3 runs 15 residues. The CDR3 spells CASSLDWNRNTEAFF. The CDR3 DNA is TGTGCCAGCAGCTTAGACTGGAACAGGAACACTGAAGCTTTCTTT.

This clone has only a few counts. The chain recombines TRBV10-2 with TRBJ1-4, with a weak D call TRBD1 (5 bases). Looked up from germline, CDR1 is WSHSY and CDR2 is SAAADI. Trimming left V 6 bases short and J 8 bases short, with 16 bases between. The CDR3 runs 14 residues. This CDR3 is CASSPGGLIEKLFF. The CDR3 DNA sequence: TGCGCCAGCAGCCCCGGGGGTCTAATCGAAAAACTGTTTTTT.

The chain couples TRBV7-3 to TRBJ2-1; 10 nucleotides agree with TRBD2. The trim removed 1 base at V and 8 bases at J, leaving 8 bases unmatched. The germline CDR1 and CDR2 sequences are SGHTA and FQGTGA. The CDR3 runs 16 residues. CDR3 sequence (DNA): TGTGCCAGCAGCTTAAGTCAAGCGGGAGGGTCATATGAGCAGTTCTTC. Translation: CASSLSQAGGSYEQFF.

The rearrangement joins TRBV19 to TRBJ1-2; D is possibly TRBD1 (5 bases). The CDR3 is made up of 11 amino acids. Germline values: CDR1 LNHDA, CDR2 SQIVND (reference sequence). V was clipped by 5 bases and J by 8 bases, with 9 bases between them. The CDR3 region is CASSRQGGYTF. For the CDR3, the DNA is TGTGCCAGTAGTCGGCAGGGAGGCTACACCTTC.

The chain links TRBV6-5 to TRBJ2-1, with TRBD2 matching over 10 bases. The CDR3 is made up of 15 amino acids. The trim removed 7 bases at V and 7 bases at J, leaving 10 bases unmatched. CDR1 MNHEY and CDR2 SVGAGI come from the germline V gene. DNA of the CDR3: TGTGCCAGCACCCGCGGGTCTAGCGGGAGTAATGAGCAGTTCTTC. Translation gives CASTRGSSGSNEQFF.

CDR3 coding DNA: TGTGCCAGCAGCTTGGGTCCAGGGGGTTTTGGCTACACCTTC. Amino acid sequence: CASSLGPGGFGYTF. The J gene is TRBJ1-2, the V gene TRBV5-4; 7 nucleotides match TRBD1. CDR1 and CDR2 from the germline V gene are SGHNT and YYREEE (reference sequence). The CDR3 contains 14 residues. With V trimmed by 0 bases and J by 7 bases, 6 bases remained unmatched. The entire variable domain, with the rest obtained from reference TRBV5-4 and TRBJ1-2, is as follows: ETGVTQSPTHLIKTRGQQVTLRCSSQSGHNTVSWYQQALGQGPQFIFQYYREEENGRGNFPPRFSGLQFPNYSSELNVNALELDDSALYLCASSLGPGGFGYTFGSGTRLTVV.

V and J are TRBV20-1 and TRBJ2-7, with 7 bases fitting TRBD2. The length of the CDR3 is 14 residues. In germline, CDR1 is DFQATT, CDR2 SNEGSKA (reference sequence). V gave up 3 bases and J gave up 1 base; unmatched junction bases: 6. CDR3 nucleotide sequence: TGCAGTGCTAGTACGCCTAGCGGTTCCTACGAGCAGTACTTC. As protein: CSASTPSGSYEQYF.

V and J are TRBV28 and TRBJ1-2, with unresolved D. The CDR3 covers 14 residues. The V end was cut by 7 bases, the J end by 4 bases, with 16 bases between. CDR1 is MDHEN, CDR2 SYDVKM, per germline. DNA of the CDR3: TGTGCCAGCACCGGAGGTGGGGATATCTATGGCTACACCTTC. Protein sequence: CASTGGGDIYGYTF.